One and the same sample provided the 21 T cell receptor beta chains below, sequenced in a study of tumor-infiltrating lymphocytes in oesophageal squamous cell carcinoma. TCRdb reprocessed the PCR reads via MiXCR and lists one record per CDR3 protein. The data contain approximately 12,000 distinct CDR3 sequences, approximately 53% of them seen just once; the ten biggest clones take up about a third. Sequencing input: esophageal tumor tissue. Receptors originate from a male donor with esophageal squamous cell carcinoma.

Remarks on this clonotype: Since no conserved phenylalanine or tryptophan closes the CDR3, a read error is the likely cause. Because the CDR3's place on the DNA is in doubt, the DNA is left out and the CDR3 is given as listed by TCRdb. The chain has TRBV12-3 or TRBV12-4 and TRBJ2-6; the table calls TRBD1, which could not be checked here. A total of 13 residues make up the CDR3, ends included. The chain's CDR3 is CASSSYYEQYCGA.

V usage is TRBV7-2 and J usage is TRBJ2-3; possible D gene TRBD2, 7 bases. The last part of the DNA fits TRBJ2-1 better; the J call may be wrong. Germline CDR1 is SGHTA and CDR2 is FQGNSA. The CDR3 consists of 15 residues. The CDR3 reads CASSLTGGHRDEQFF. The CDR3 nucleotides read TGTGCCAGCAGTCTCACGGGAGGCCACAGGGATGAGCAGTTCTTC.

The rearrangement links TRBV7-2 to TRBJ1-5; TRBD1 might be the D (5 bases). Germline-derived CDR1 and CDR2 are SGHTA and FQGNSA. CDR3 length: 14 amino acids. V was cut by 3 bases and J by 6 bases, with 12 bases left in between. The CDR3 nucleotides are TGTGCCAGCAGCTTGGGGCCGGGGCGTCAGCCCCAGCATTTT. It yields the protein CASSLGPGRQPQHF.

The V call is TRBV7-3, the J call TRBJ2-5, with D possibly TRBD2 on 6 matching bases. V lost 1 base to trimming and J lost 13 bases, with 25 bases between them. The CDR3 has 16 amino acids. Germline V gene data show CDR1 as SGHTA and CDR2 as FQGTGA. CDR3 in amino acids: CASSLSAAGHTGELYF. The CDR3 DNA follows: TGTGCCAGCAGCTTAAGCGCGGCGGGGCACACCGGGGAGCTGTACTTC.

This clonotype showed up many times. The J gene is TRBJ2-1, the V gene TRBV3-1, with 7 nucleotides matching TRBD2. J was trimmed by 4 bases and V by 6 bases; bases with no gene match: 6. The CDR3 spans 14 residues. CDR1 LGHDT and CDR2 YNNKEL come from the germline V gene (reference sequence). For the CDR3, the DNA is TGTGCCAGCAGACTTAGCGGGTTTTACAATGAGCAGTTCTTC. As protein: CASRLSGFYNEQFF.

Points on this clonotype: An end of the junction does not agree with germline; a read error may underlie this. The chain links TRBV7-6 to TRBJ2-7; 9 positions agree with TRBD2. Gene TRBJ2-5 matches the end of the DNA better, so the J call may be wrong. Germline values: CDR1 SGHVS, CDR2 FNYEAQ. This CDR3 spans 14 amino acids. CDR3 amino acids: CASSIAGVGETQYF. CDR3 nucleotide sequence: TGTGCCAGCAGCATAGCGGGAGTTGGAGAGACCCAGTACTTC.

The chain has TRBV7-2 and TRBJ2-5, with D perhaps given as TRBD1 or TRBD2 (5 bases each). Per germline, CDR1 SGHTA and CDR2 FQGNSA. This CDR3 has 15 amino acids. V gave up 1 base and J gave up 11 bases, with 20 bases separating them. In DNA, the CDR3 is TGTGCCAGCAGCTTAGGTGTGAGGGGCCAGAATGAGCAGTACTTC. Its protein is CASSLGVRGQNEQYF.

The V call is TRBV7-1, the J call TRBJ2-1; TRBD2 aligns across 13 bases. TRBV7-1 is recorded as an ORF, its role being uncertain. The CDR3 covers 19 residues. The V segment lost 3 bases and the J segment 0 bases; nucleotides outside the gene matches: 8. The CDR3 region has the DNA TGTGCCAGCAGCTCGGGACTAGCGGGGCTCTTGAGCTCCTACAATGAGCAGTTCTTC. It encodes CASSSGLAGLLSSYNEQFF.

This clonotype was seen repeatedly, ten times or more. This may be a read error: a much more frequent sequence differs by one nucleotide. This chain joins TRBV6-6 and TRBJ2-2; weak D call: TRBD2 (7 bases). Trimming took 0 bases from V and 3 from J, leaving 14 bases between them. The CDR3 covers 17 residues. The germline CDR1 and CDR2 sequences are MNHNY and SVGAGI (reference sequence). This chain's CDR3 is CASSYSGGGGYTGELFF. In nucleotides, the CDR3 is TGTGCCAGCAGTTACTCAGGGGGGGGCGGGTACACCGGGGAGCTGTTTTTT.

Regarding this clonotype: It may be a read error: a sequence one base away is much more abundant. The chain joins TRBV5-1 to TRBJ2-1; TRBD2 might be the D (6 bases). Trimming removed 5 bases from V and 10 bases from J, with 22 bases in between. The CDR3 is 15 amino acids. Germline V gene lookup returns CDR1 SGHRS and CDR2 YFSETQ. Written as DNA, the CDR3 is TGCGCCAGCAGTGGGGGGACGGTGGCCTCCTACGAGCAGTTCTTC. Protein product: CASSGGTVASYEQFF. The whole variable domain, remainder taken from reference TRBV5-1 and TRBJ2-1, is KAGVTQTPRYLIKTRGQQVTLSCSPISGHRSVSWYQQTPGQGLQFLFEYFSETQRNKGNFPGRFSGRQFSNSRSEMNVSTLELGDSALYLCASSGGTVASYEQFFGPGTRLTVL.

Ten or more counts support this clonotype. The chain combines TRBV11-3 with TRBJ2-5; D assignment may be TRBD1 or TRBD2 (5 bases each). V gave up 5 bases and J gave up 11 bases, with 24 bases separating them. CDR1 is SGHNT, CDR2 YENEEA, per germline. The CDR3 covers 15 residues. The CDR3 sequence is CASSLGGYSYNEQYF. CDR3 bases: TGTGCCAGCAGCCTTGGGGGTTACTCCTACAATGAGCAGTACTTC.

This chain connects TRBV7-8 to TRBJ2-5, with D tentatively TRBD1 or TRBD2 (6 bases each). The DNA end lines up better with TRBJ2-4; the J call may be wrong. Per germline, CDR1 SGHVS and CDR2 FQNEAQ. The CDR3 runs 16 residues. The CDR3 region has the DNA TGTGCCAGCAGCTTAAACTTGCGCTGGGGGGCGAACATTCAGTACTTC. Translated, it gives CASSLNLRWGANIQYF.

About this clonotype: A read error may account for a junction end that differs from germline. The rearrangement joins TRBV25-1 to TRBJ2-1; a weak D match, TRBD2 (5 bases). CDR3 length: 15 amino acids. Germline V gene data show CDR1 as MGHDK and CDR2 as SYGVNS. The CDR3 is CASSEGRAHNSPLHF. The CDR3 nucleotides are TGTGCCAGCAGTGAAGGGAGAGCCCATAATTCGCCCCTCCACTTC.

The V gene is TRBV5-4, the J gene TRBJ2-1; 11 nucleotides match TRBD2. The J call is uncertain, as TRBJ2-7 better fits the DNA end. Germline-derived CDR1 and CDR2 are SGHNT and YYREEE (reference sequence). The CDR3 runs 15 residues. This chain's CDR3 is CASSSHSGRGYEQYF. CDR3 coding DNA: TGTGCCAGCAGCTCACATAGCGGGAGGGGGTACGAGCAGTACTTC.

In this sample, this clonotype turned up many times. A much bigger clone sits one base away, suggesting this may be a read error. This chain connects TRBV7-9 to TRBJ2-5; 14 bases are shared with TRBD2. CDR1 is SEHNR and CDR2 is FQNEAQ in the germline V gene (reference sequence). This CDR3 region has 18 residues. J lost 11 bases, V lost 5 bases, and 19 bases had no gene match. The CDR3 DNA is TGTGCCAGCAGCAACGCTTGGGGGACTAGCGGGAGTCACAATGAGCAGTACTTC. It translates to CASSNAWGTSGSHNEQYF.

The rearrangement links TRBV7-4 to TRBJ1-4; D uncertain. The length of the CDR3 is 16 residues. CDR1 SGHVT and CDR2 SQSDAQ come from the germline V gene. V lost 1 base and J lost 0, with 9 bases in between. The chain's CDR3 is CASSLGEGTTNEKLFF. In nucleotides, the CDR3 is TGTGCCAGCAGCTTAGGAGAAGGGACAACTAATGAAAAACTGTTTTTT.

This clonotype counts as large. The V gene is TRBV11-3, the J gene TRBJ2-3, with TRBD1 matching over 8 bases. The CDR3 extends over 15 amino acids. Germline CDR1 is SGHNT and CDR2 is YENEEA. J lost 4 bases, V lost 2 bases, and 5 bases had no gene match. CDR3 amino acids: CASSLPRTGPDTQYF. For the CDR3, the DNA is TGTGCCAGCAGCTTACCACGGACAGGGCCAGATACGCAGTATTTT.

CDR3 bases: TGTGCCAGCAGGAGGCGGGGGACAGATACGCAGTATTTT. The encoded protein is CASRRRGTDTQYF. This chain uses TRBV27 with TRBJ2-3; 7 nucleotides line up with TRBD2. The junction had 3 bases not matched to a gene; V was cut back by 6 bases and J by 3 bases. Germline V gene data show CDR1 as MNHEY and CDR2 as SMNVEV (reference sequence). CDR3 length equals 13 residues.

In this sample, this clonotype turned up many times. The chain has TRBV2 and TRBJ2-5; D perhaps matches TRBD2 (5 bases). Germline CDR1 SNHLY, CDR2 FYNNEI. This CDR3 spans 14 amino acids. The V and J ends lost 3 bases and 1 base respectively, with 9 bases between them. As DNA, the CDR3 is TGTGCCAGCAGTGAGACGGGGTTCCAAGAGACCCAGTACTTC. This translates into CASSETGFQETQYF. The variable domain in full, with the rest retrieved from reference TRBV2 and TRBJ2-5, is EPEVTQTPSHQVTQMGQEVILRCVPISNHLYFYWYRQILGQKVEFLVSFYNNEISEKSEIFDDQFSVERPDGSNFTLKIRSTKLEDSAMYFCASSETGFQETQYFGPGTRLLVL.

This chain links TRBV7-1 with TRBJ1-1, with D tentatively TRBD1 (6 bases). The J call may be wrong; the DNA end is better matched by TRBJ1-3. TRBV7-1 is noted as an ORF with a role that remains uncertain. This CDR3 region has 12 residues. The CDR3 coding sequence is TGTGCCATCTGGACAGACGGAAACACCATATATTTT. Translated, it gives CAIWTDGNTIYF.

On this clonotype: The CDR3 does not close with the conserved phenylalanine or tryptophan, likely indicating a read error. The DNA is omitted, as the CDR3 cannot be located on it reliably, and the CDR3 follows TCRdb's listing. The CDR3 is CASSHGTSTYYEQYFGA. The chain carries TRBV14 and TRBJ2-6; TRBD2 is taken as the D call from the table, unchecked against the DNA. The CDR3 sequence runs 17 residues, both termini included. The germline V gene has CDR1 SGHDN and CDR2 FVKESK.